The 16 T cell receptor beta chains below all came from one sample that was sequenced in a study of a mutant IDH1 vaccine in newly diagnosed glioma. The data were produced by immunoSEQ multiplex PCR, yet TCRdb's version contains in-frame clones alone and is incomplete. The sample records 50,000 or so clones, around four fifths being singletons. Their target antigens are unknown. Time point noted: week 5, during vaccination. Mutant IDH1 20-mer peptide, at 300 ug, made up each vaccine dose, with topical imiquimod. The specimen was PBMCs, collected from a glioma patient whose treatment included an IDH1 peptide vaccine. Receptors were obtained from a woman aged 45-65 years with glioma.

V gene TRBV7-9 combines with J gene TRBJ1-3; D is ambiguous. Trimming stripped 9 bases from V and 7 bases from J, with 7 bases between. From germline, CDR1 is SEHNR and CDR2 FQNEAQ (reference sequence). The CDR3 loop spans 10 amino acids. The CDR3 reads CASLGNTIYF. CDR3 in DNA: TGTGCCAGTCTGGGGAACACCATATATTTT.

The CDR3 protein is CASSLVGREPLHF. As DNA, the CDR3 is TGTGCCAGCAGCTTAGTGGGCAGGGAACCCCTCCACTTT. V gene TRBV7-8 combines with J gene TRBJ1-6, with TRBD1 as a possible D gene (5 bases). Germline CDR1 SGHVS, CDR2 FQNEAQ. V gave up 1 base and J gave up 12 bases, with 10 bases separating them. This CDR3 contains 13 residues.

The rearrangement uses TRBV5-1 and TRBJ1-2, with TRBD1 identical over 9 bases. The J segment lost 4 bases and the V segment lost 0 bases, leaving 4 bases of the junction unmatched. The CDR3 contains 15 residues. CDR1 is SGHRS and CDR2 is YFSETQ in the germline V gene. The CDR3 is CASSLESDRGYGYTF. The DNA for the CDR3 is TGCGCCAGCAGCTTGGAGTCGGACAGGGGCTATGGCTACACCTTC. Complete variable domain (other parts from reference TRBV5-1 and TRBJ1-2): KAGVTQTPRYLIKTRGQQVTLSCSPISGHRSVSWYQQTPGQGLQFLFEYFSETQRNKGNFPGRFSGRQFSNSRSEMNVSTLELGDSALYLCASSLESDRGYGYTFGSGTRLTVV.

This chain links TRBV5-5 with TRBJ2-7; no reliable D call. This CDR3 is 13 amino acids long. Per germline, CDR1 SGHKS and CDR2 YYEKEE (reference sequence). Trimming pared 4 bases from V and 1 base from J, leaving 9 bases between. CDR3 sequence (DNA): TGTGCCAGCAGCCTGGTTGGGTCCTACGAGCAGTACTTC. Translated: CASSLVGSYEQYF. Full variable domain (outside the CDR3, taken from reference TRBV5-5 and TRBJ2-7): DAGVTQSPTHLIKTRGQQVTLRCSPISGHKSVSWYQQVLGQGPQFIFQYYEKEERGRGNFPDRFSARQFPNYSSELNVNALLLGDSALYLCASSLVGSYEQYFGPGTRLTVT.

This clone turned up a few times. The V call is TRBV25-1, the J call TRBJ1-2; TRBD1 is a possible D gene (6 bases). The germline V gene encodes CDR1 MGHDK and CDR2 SYGVNS. Trimming cost V 2 bases and J 3 bases, with 13 bases left between them. The CDR3 length is 15 residues. The CDR3 here is CASSEVGRGDYGYTF. CDR3 sequence (DNA): TGTGCCAGCAGTGAAGTCGGCAGGGGTGACTATGGCTACACCTTC.

CDR3: CASNGRGDSYEQYF. The CDR3 region has the DNA TGTGCCAGCAATGGACGTGGGGACTCCTACGAGCAGTACTTC. The chain joins TRBV7-9 to TRBJ2-7; no clear D. In germline, CDR1 is SEHNR, CDR2 FQNEAQ (reference sequence). This CDR3 contains 14 residues. V was cut by 7 bases and J by 0 bases, with 13 bases left in between.

The V and J genes are TRBV7-2 and TRBJ1-3, with D hard to call. The CDR3 is made up of 16 amino acids. With 5 bases removed from V and 3 bases from J, the gap between germline ends came to 17 bases. CDR1 is SGHTA, CDR2 FQGNSA, per germline. The CDR3 region has the DNA TGTGCCAGCAGCCCCCGCAGGCCCTCGGGTGGAAACACCATATATTTT. Residues: CASSPRRPSGGNTIYF.

The V call is TRBV29-1, the J call TRBJ2-1; TRBD2 matches 9 bases. The CDR3 runs to 15 residues. With V trimmed by 5 bases and J by 4 bases, 9 bases remained unmatched. The germline V gene encodes CDR1 SQVTM and CDR2 ANQGSEA. The DNA of the CDR3 is TGCAGCGTTTTTGGCGGGGGGGCCAGATACAATGAGCAGTTCTTC. Amino acid sequence: CSVFGGGARYNEQFF.

The chain joins TRBV6-5 to TRBJ2-2; D uncertain. The germline gives CDR1 MNHEY, CDR2 SVGAGI. With 4 bases removed from V and 6 bases from J, the gap between germline ends came to 12 bases. This CDR3 has 14 amino acids. Here the CDR3 DNA reads TGTGCCAGCAGTTCCTCTTACACGGCCGGGGAGCTGTTTTTT. It is translated as CASSSSYTAGELFF.

The V call is TRBV11-2, the J call TRBJ1-1; possible D gene TRBD1, 5 bases. Germline loops: CDR1 SGHAT, CDR2 FQNNGV. The CDR3 sequence is 15 residues long. V dropped 0 bases and J dropped 5 bases, with 13 bases sitting between them. The CDR3 region has the DNA TGTGCCAGCAGCTTAGATCGGGGACCGCGGACTGAAGCTTTCTTT. It translates to CASSLDRGPRTEAFF.

V and J are TRBV7-2 and TRBJ2-7; 10 positions match TRBD1. This CDR3 is built from 14 residues. Germline lookup yields CDR1 SGHTA and CDR2 FQGNSA. V lost 4 bases and J lost 7; bases outside the gene matches: 7. CDR3 region: CASSSRDRGHEQYF. The CDR3 bases are TGTGCCAGCAGCTCGAGGGACAGGGGACATGAGCAGTACTTC.

The gene calls are TRBV4-1 and TRBJ1-1; D unclear. The V end was cut by 0 bases, the J end by 3 bases, with 14 bases between. The CDR3 is 16 amino acids. The germline V gene encodes CDR1 MGHRA and CDR2 YSYEKL. CDR3 nucleotide sequence: TGCGCCAGCAGCCAAGATTTGGCCCTTCCGGACACTGAAGCTTTCTTT. Its protein is CASSQDLALPDTEAFF.

The chain carries TRBV2 and TRBJ1-5, with D maybe TRBD1 (6 bases). V dropped 7 bases and J dropped 1 base, with 11 bases sitting between them. Germline-derived CDR1 and CDR2 are SNHLY and FYNNEI. The CDR3 is 14 residues long. The CDR3 spells CASNRDGSNQPQHF. The CDR3 nucleotides read TGTGCCAGCAACAGGGACGGGAGCAATCAGCCCCAGCATTTT.

J is TRBJ2-6 and V is TRBV7-9; 8 nucleotides line up with TRBD2. Losses at the gene ends were 5 bases for V and 4 bases for J; bases not matched to a gene: 7. The V gene's germline CDR1 is SEHNR and CDR2 FQNEAQ (reference sequence). The length of the CDR3 is 16 residues. The CDR3 spells CASSASGGPGANVLTF. The CDR3 DNA reads as TGTGCCAGCAGCGCCAGCGGGGGTCCCGGGGCCAACGTCCTGACTTTC. The full variable domain, completed using reference TRBV7-9 and TRBJ2-6, is DTGVSQNPRHKITKRGQNVTFRCDPISEHNRLYWYRQTLGQGPEFLTYFQNEAQLEKSRLLSDRFSAERPKGSFSTLEIQRTEQGDSAMYLCASSASGGPGANVLTFGAGSRLTVL.

The sample holds one count of this clone. The chain links TRBV19 to TRBJ2-7; 7 bases line up with TRBD1. The CDR3 sequence is 13 residues long. Unmatched junction bases numbered 4, after V lost 5 bases and J lost 3 bases. Germline CDR1 LNHDA, CDR2 SQIVND (reference sequence). In DNA, the CDR3 is TGTGCCAGTAGTTTCCGGGACAGCTACGAGCAGTACTTC. Its translation: CASSFRDSYEQYF.

V usage is TRBV9 and J usage is TRBJ1-1; D remains unclear. V was trimmed by 5 bases and J by 1 base, leaving 12 bases between them. Germline-derived CDR1 and CDR2 are SGDLS and YYNGEE. This CDR3 comprises 14 residues. The CDR3 sequence is CASSPWAQNTEAFF. The CDR3 nucleotides read TGTGCCAGCAGTCCCTGGGCGCAGAACACTGAAGCTTTCTTT.